Listed here are 10 T cell receptor beta chains from one sample, sequenced in a study of blood T cell repertoires in COVID-19. The protocol was immunoSEQ multiplex PCR, while the TCRdb copy is restricted to in-frame clones and leaves out a portion. This table has 150,000 to 180,000 clones, around 82% appearing once. Sequenced: peripheral blood. Receptors originate from a man in his 60s with COVID-19, enrolled during active disease.

The gene calls are TRBV28 and TRBJ1-2; 7 bases match TRBD1. The CDR3 is 16 residues long. V shed 5 bases, J shed 4 bases, and the junction held 13 bases outside the gene matches. Germline V gives CDR1 MDHEN, CDR2 SYDVKM. CDR3 residues: CASSPGQWKTGYGYTF. The DNA of the CDR3 is TGTGCCAGCAGTCCGGGACAGTGGAAAACGGGCTATGGCTACACCTTC.

The chain employs TRBV12-3 or TRBV12-4 and TRBJ1-1; D unresolved. Trimming took 7 bases from V and 2 from J, leaving 8 bases between them. The CDR3 has 12 residues. CDR3 protein: CASTNFNTEAFF. The CDR3 DNA reads TGTGCCAGCACTAATTTTAACACTGAAGCTTTCTTT.

The chain joins TRBV28 to TRBJ2-3; 7 bases map to TRBD2. This CDR3 region has 15 residues. J lost 4 bases, V lost 9 bases, and 13 bases had no gene match. Looked up from germline, CDR1 is MDHEN and CDR2 is SYDVKM. The CDR3 sequence is CASLPGRGISDTQYF. In nucleotides, the CDR3 is TGTGCCAGTCTCCCCGGGCGGGGGATTTCAGATACGCAGTATTTT.

The chain carries TRBV14 and TRBJ2-6; the D gene is possibly TRBD1 (6 bases). The ends were cut back, 0 bases at V and 1 base at J, with 16 bases in the middle. Germline V gene lookup returns CDR1 SGHDN and CDR2 FVKESK. The CDR3 length is 19 residues. The CDR3 spells CASSQETGLAWSGANVLTF. The CDR3 bases are TGTGCCAGCAGCCAAGAAACAGGGTTGGCCTGGTCTGGGGCCAACGTCCTGACTTTC.

This chain joins TRBV19 and TRBJ2-3; possibly TRBD1 for D (6 bases). Between the trimmed V and J ends, which lost 5 bases and 7 bases, there was a span of 22 bases. This CDR3 has 16 amino acids. Germline V gene sequence: CDR1 LNHDA, CDR2 SQIVND (reference sequence). The CDR3 loop reads CASSAPGTPVTYTQYF. The CDR3 region has the DNA TGTGCCAGTAGTGCTCCCGGGACACCTGTCACCTATACGCAGTATTTT.

V usage is TRBV7-2 and J usage is TRBJ1-3, with 9 bases aligning to TRBD1. The V and J ends lost 2 bases and 6 bases, in that order; junction bases with no gene match: 2. The CDR3 sequence is 14 residues long. Germline V lookup: CDR1 SGHTA, CDR2 FQGNSA. CDR3 amino acids: CASSLTGGQNTIYF. The CDR3, as DNA: TGTGCCAGCAGCTTAACAGGGGGCCAAAACACCATATATTTT.

This chain links TRBV6-6 with TRBJ1-2; unclear D gene. V gave up 7 bases and J gave up 6 bases, with 12 bases separating them. This CDR3 region has 12 residues. Germline V gene lookup returns CDR1 MNHNY and CDR2 SVGAGI (reference sequence). DNA of the CDR3: TGTGCCAGCATTTCCCCCCCAAATGGCTACACCTTC. It specifies CASISPPNGYTF.

The rearrangement uses TRBV13 and TRBJ2-1; the D is unclear. CDR1 is PRHDT and CDR2 is FYEKMQ in the germline V gene (reference sequence). Trimming left V 5 bases short and J 7 bases short, with 6 bases between. The CDR3 is made up of 11 amino acids. Written as DNA, the CDR3 is TGTGCCAGCAGCCCCTCGAATGAGCAGTTCTTC. This encodes CASSPSNEQFF.

This rearrangement joins TRBV11-3 to TRBJ2-5; D is perhaps TRBD2 (7 bases). The V end lost 4 bases, the J end lost 5 bases, and 17 bases lay between the germline ends. The CDR3 is 15 residues long. The germline gives CDR1 SGHNT, CDR2 YENEEA. The CDR3 spells CASSWGAGDRETQYF. The CDR3 bases are TGTGCCAGCAGCTGGGGGGCGGGGGACCGGGAGACCCAGTACTTC.

The genes are TRBV14 and TRBJ1-1; possibly TRBD1 for D (5 bases). The germline V gene has CDR1 SGHDN and CDR2 FVKESK. The CDR3 totals 13 residues. Trimming pared 1 base from V and 10 bases from J, leaving 13 bases between. In DNA, the CDR3 is TGTGCCAGCAGCCAAGGTGGCAGGGAAGGAGCTTTCTTT. Residues: CASSQGGREGAFF.